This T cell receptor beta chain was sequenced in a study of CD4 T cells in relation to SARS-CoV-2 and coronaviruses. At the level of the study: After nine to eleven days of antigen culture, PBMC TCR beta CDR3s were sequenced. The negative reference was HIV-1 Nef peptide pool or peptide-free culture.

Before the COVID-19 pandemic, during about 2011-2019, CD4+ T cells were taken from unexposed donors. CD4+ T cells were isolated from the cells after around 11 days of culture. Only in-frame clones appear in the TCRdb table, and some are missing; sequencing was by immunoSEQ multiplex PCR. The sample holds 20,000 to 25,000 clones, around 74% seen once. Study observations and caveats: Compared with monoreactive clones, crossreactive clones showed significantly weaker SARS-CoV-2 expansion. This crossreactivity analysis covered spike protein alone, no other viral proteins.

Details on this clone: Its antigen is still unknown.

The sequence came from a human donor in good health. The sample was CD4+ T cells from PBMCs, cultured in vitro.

Here the CDR3 reads CASSYQGGTGELFF. Here the CDR3 DNA reads TGTGCCAGTAGTTACCAGGGTGGAACCGGGGAGCTGTTTTTT. The chain employs TRBV19 and TRBJ2-2; D might be TRBD1 (5 bases). The length of the CDR3 is 14 residues. The ends were cut back, 5 bases at V and 5 bases at J, with 12 bases in the middle. Germline V CDR1 and CDR2: LNHDA, SQIVND (reference sequence).